This TCR beta chain stems from a study of shared clonotypes between healthy human individuals. The CDR3 consists of 14 residues. V was pared by 6 bases and J by 4 bases, with 3 bases of the junction left unmatched. Germline V CDR1 and CDR2: SNHLY, FYNNEI. Every subset had its genomic DNA shared out evenly among several immunoSEQ plates. TCRdb's copy holds only in-frame clones and misses some; the assay was immunoSEQ multiplex PCR. The sample holds around 700,000 clones, approximately 73% seen once. In regard to this clone: The target antigen is unknown.

Study-level findings and limits: Naive subsets generally had larger estimated richness than memory subsets.

Material for sequencing was memory CD4+ T cells sorted from blood. Subset: CD45RA-negative fraction. This sequence was found in a woman aged 25 to 39 in good health. The rearrangement links TRBV2 to TRBJ2-2; 9 bases are a match to TRBD2. The CDR3 sequence: CASRPAGGTGELFF. In DNA, the CDR3 is TGTGCCAGCAGGCCAGCGGGAGGCACCGGGGAGCTGTTTTTT.